The entry that follows covers one TCR beta chain sequence. The data were taken from a study of T cell responses to AZD1222 COVID-19 vaccine. CDR3 length: 13 residues. V lost 3 bases, J lost 1 base, and 6 bases lay in between. Measured with immunoSEQ multiplex PCR; TCRdb has only the in-frame clones, and not every one. The sample shows approximately 74,000 clones, 65% to 85% of them seen only once. The source material was peripheral blood, sampled on day 0 of AZD1222 vaccination. The chain combines TRBV12-3 or TRBV12-4 with TRBJ1-1; D call uncertain. This clonotype was sampled from an adult in good health. The CDR3 sequence: CASSFGPNTEAFF. The CDR3 DNA sequence: TGTGCCAGCAGTTTTGGTCCGAACACTGAAGCTTTCTTT.